This TCR beta chain was sequenced for a study of cytomegalovirus exposure and HLA in healthy donors. PCR involved 60 Vbeta and 13 Jbeta primers. Libraries were prepared by immunoSEQ multiplex PCR; TCRdb keeps only in-frame clonotypes and omits some of them. This table holds approximately 150,000 clones, 75% to 85% found once. Unrecorded immune exposure was likely among donors, who were nominally healthy when sampled. Germline V gives CDR1 GTSNPN, CDR2 SVGIG (reference sequence). The junction had 6 bases not matched to a gene; V was cut back by 7 bases and J by 4 bases. This CDR3 spans 12 amino acids. Material: PBMCs. The sequence was obtained from a man aged 30 to 45 in good health and CMV-seropositive. The rearrangement links TRBV30 to TRBJ1-1, with 7 positions matching TRBD1. This chain's CDR3 is CAFGQVTTEAFF. The DNA for the CDR3 is TGTGCCTTTGGACAGGTAACCACTGAAGCTTTCTTT.